One and the same sample provided the 27 T cell receptor beta chains below, sequenced in a study of molecular identifiers for immune sequencing clone quantification. Via MiXCR, TCRdb re-called the PCR reads, giving one row per CDR3 protein. The profile covers under 600,000 distinct CDR3 sequences, with over 20% appearing a single time and approximately 0.84% taken by the ten largest. Sequences were obtained from naive CD8+ T cells from blood, with Jurkat cell RNA spiked in. Subset reported: FACS-sorted CD8+CD4-CCR7+CD45RA+ naive T cells. These receptors all come from a human donor in good health. Some libraries in this study had Jurkat cell RNA spiked in.

There are a few counts of this clonotype. The J gene is TRBJ2-1, the V gene TRBV6-4; D is unclear. The CDR3 consists of 16 residues. Germline CDR1 MRHNA, CDR2 SNTAGT. The V gene lost 5 bases and the J gene lost 5 bases, with 19 bases spanning the gap. The CDR3 bases are TGTGCCAGCAGTCCAGAGCGCTTACAGAATCACAATGAGCAGTTCTTC. Translating gives CASSPERLQNHNEQFF.

This clonotype was observed a few times. V usage is TRBV7-6 and J usage is TRBJ2-7; 7 bases align to TRBD1. V trimming: 5 bases; J trimming: 3 bases; junction bases outside the gene matches: 10. The V gene's germline CDR1 is SGHVS and CDR2 FNYEAQ. The CDR3 sequence is 15 residues long. This chain's CDR3 is CASSPRRDRVYEQYF. The CDR3 DNA reads TGTGCCAGCAGCCCCCGACGGGACAGAGTCTACGAGCAGTACTTC. Filled out from reference TRBV7-6 and TRBJ2-7, the complete variable domain reads GAGVSQSPRYKVTKRGQDVALRCDPISGHVSLYWYRQALGQGPEFLTYFNYEAQQDKSGLPNDRFSAERPEGSISTLTIQRTEQRDSAMYRCASSPRRDRVYEQYFGPGTRLTVT.

On this clonotype itself: It is likely a read error, because the conserved phenylalanine at the end of the CDR3 is missing. CDR3 sequence (DNA): TGTGCCTGGAAGGGCGAAGAATCTTTCGAAGCTTTCTCT. It specifies CAWKGEESFEAFS. V gene TRBV30 combines with J gene TRBJ1-1, with D unclear. Deletions cut 4 bases from V and 8 bases from J, with 17 bases between. CDR1 is GTSNPN and CDR2 is SVGIG in the germline V gene (reference sequence). The CDR3 is 13 amino acids.

The chain is built from TRBV9 and TRBJ1-4, with a weak D call TRBD1 (6 bases). The V end was cut by 3 bases, the J end by 8 bases, with 17 bases between. The CDR3 consists of 15 residues. Germline lookup yields CDR1 SGDLS and CDR2 YYNGEE. For the CDR3, the DNA is TGTGCCAGCAGCGCCGATTGGGGGCTGGGAGAAAAACTGTTTTTT. Translation gives CASSADWGLGEKLFF.

The rearrangement uses TRBV11-3 and TRBJ2-7, with D perhaps given as TRBD1 or TRBD2 (5 bases each). CDR3 length: 16 amino acids. The V gene's germline CDR1 is SGHNT and CDR2 YENEEA. The V end lost 5 bases, the J end lost 4 bases, and 21 bases lay between the germline ends. This CDR3 is CASSPGIRGETYEQYF. The DNA of the CDR3 is TGTGCCAGCAGCCCAGGGATAAGGGGAGAAACGTACGAGCAGTACTTC.

This chain connects TRBV11-2 to TRBJ1-1, with D possibly TRBD1 on 5 matching bases. The V and J ends lost 4 bases and 3 bases respectively, with 15 bases between them. CDR3 length: 15 residues. Germline V gives CDR1 SGHAT, CDR2 FQNNGV. The CDR3 reads CASSSSQGIDTEAFF. DNA for the CDR3: TGTGCCAGCAGCTCAAGCCAGGGAATAGACACTGAAGCTTTCTTT.

This clonotype was detected only a few times. The CDR3 protein is CASSSTLPLAGELFF. In nucleotides, the CDR3 is TGTGCCAGCAGCTCGACGCTACCCTTAGCCGGGGAGCTGTTTTTT. This chain connects TRBV11-2 to TRBJ2-2; no clear D. The CDR3 is 15 residues long. Germline values: CDR1 SGHAT, CDR2 FQNNGV. V dropped 4 bases and J dropped 6 bases, with 15 bases sitting between them. The full variable domain, in which reference TRBV11-2 and TRBJ2-2 provide the parts outside the CDR3, is EAGVAQSPRYKIIEKRQSVAFWCNPISGHATLYWYQQILGQGPKLLIQFQNNGVVDDSQLPKDRFSAERLKGVDSTLKIQPAKLEDSAVYLCASSSTLPLAGELFFGEGSRLTVL.

This sequence joins TRBV19 and TRBJ1-1; no firm D call. The length of the CDR3 is 15 residues. In germline, CDR1 is LNHDA, CDR2 SQIVND (reference sequence). V dropped 0 bases and J dropped 4 bases, with 12 bases sitting between them. CDR3 DNA: TGTGCCAGTAGTATAGATCCCCTGGAAGGCACTGAAGCTTTCTTT. Translated: CASSIDPLEGTEAFF.

Ten or more counts support this clonotype. The V call is TRBV7-9, the J call TRBJ1-1; no definite D call. Germline V CDR1 and CDR2: SEHNR, FQNEAQ (reference sequence). Trimming removed 2 bases at V and 3 bases at J, with 13 bases between. CDR3 length: 15 amino acids. The CDR3 DNA sequence: TGTGCCAGCAGCTTAATTCGAGGTAAAGACACTGAAGCTTTCTTT. Its translation is CASSLIRGKDTEAFF.

This clonotype has ten or more counts. This chain uses TRBV5-1 with TRBJ2-7; D may be TRBD1 (6 bases). Germline values: CDR1 SGHRS, CDR2 YFSETQ. Trimming removed 3 bases at V and 3 bases at J, with 13 bases between. The CDR3 length is 14 residues. CDR3 bases: TGCGCCAGCAGCTCTCCGGGACACCTCTACGAGCAGTACTTC. Amino acids: CASSSPGHLYEQYF.

This clonotype was counted between two and nine times. The V and J genes are TRBV4-3 and TRBJ2-3; 9 nucleotides match TRBD2. This CDR3 spans 17 amino acids. Per the germline V gene, CDR1 is LGHNA and CDR2 is YSLEER. V was clipped by 0 bases and J by 7 bases; unmatched bases: 11. For the CDR3, the DNA is TGCGCCAGCAGCCAAGAATCTTCGGGACTAGCCACTTATACGCAGTATTTT. Its protein is CASSQESSGLATYTQYF.

There are many counts of this clonotype. The gene calls are TRBV5-8 and TRBJ2-5; 9 positions match TRBD1. From germline, CDR1 is SGHTS and CDR2 YDEGEE. The CDR3 loop spans 15 amino acids. The junction had 3 bases not matched to a gene; V was cut back by 3 bases and J by 0 bases. CDR3 protein: CASSSQGADQETQYF. In DNA, the CDR3 is TGTGCCAGCAGCTCACAGGGGGCGGACCAAGAGACCCAGTACTTC.

Concerning this clonotype: With a much larger clone just one base away, this may be a read error. The chain couples TRBV7-2 to TRBJ2-3; maybe TRBD2 (6 bases). This CDR3 has 15 amino acids. Looked up from germline, CDR1 is SGHTA and CDR2 is FQGNSA. The V end was cut by 1 base, the J end by 2 bases, with 10 bases between. In nucleotides, the CDR3 is TGTGCCAGCAGCTTAGATCCTAGCGTCACAGATACGCAGTATTTT. This codes for CASSLDPSVTDTQYF.

In regard to this clonotype: One junction end does not reproduce the germline sequence, and a read error may be involved. The J gene is TRBJ2-1, the V gene TRBV4-2; 9 positions agree with TRBD2. Per germline, CDR1 LGHNA and CDR2 YNFKEQ. The length of the CDR3 is 16 residues. This chain's CDR3 is CASSQDSLAGYNEQLF. CDR3 DNA: TGTGCCAGCAGCCAAGATAGCCTAGCGGGGTACAATGAGCAGCTCTTC.

As for this clonotype: Just one base apart from a much larger clone, this may be a read error. CDR3 nucleotides: TGTGCCGGCAGCCCACAGTTCCGCACAGATACGCAGTATTTT. It is translated as CAGSPQFRTDTQYF. This sequence joins TRBV13 and TRBJ2-3, with unresolved D. CDR3 length: 14 amino acids. Per germline, CDR1 PRHDT and CDR2 FYEKMQ (reference sequence).

There are many counts of this clonotype. The chain is built from TRBV18 and TRBJ2-6; 8 bases map to TRBD1. V gave up 3 bases and J gave up 2 bases; unmatched junction bases: 12. This CDR3 contains 19 residues. Germline V gene data show CDR1 as KGHSH and CDR2 as LQKENI. The chain's CDR3 is CASSPPTGEIYPGANVLTF. CDR3 DNA sequence: TGTGCCAGCTCACCTCCGACAGGGGAAATTTACCCTGGGGCCAACGTCCTGACTTTC.

This rearrangement joins TRBV27 to TRBJ1-1; D remains ambiguous. V shed 2 bases and J shed 2 bases, with 12 bases lying between them. Germline V lookup: CDR1 MNHEY, CDR2 SMNVEV (reference sequence). This CDR3 region has 15 residues. The CDR3 reads CASSLVPGPNTEAFF. The CDR3 nucleotides read TGTGCCAGCAGTTTAGTCCCAGGTCCAAACACTGAAGCTTTCTTT.

This clonotype was detected a few times. The chain couples TRBV2 to TRBJ2-7; TRBD1 matches 8 bases. The length of the CDR3 is 15 residues. V shed 8 bases and J 3 bases; nucleotides not matched to a gene: 12. CDR1 is SNHLY, CDR2 FYNNEI, per germline. The chain's CDR3 is CASLPDRGHFYEQYF. CDR3 in DNA: TGTGCCAGCCTACCCGACAGGGGACACTTCTACGAGCAGTACTTC.

The J gene is TRBJ1-4, the V gene TRBV27; TRBD1 is a possible D gene (6 bases). The CDR3 runs to 14 residues. Germline loops: CDR1 MNHEY, CDR2 SMNVEV (reference sequence). V was clipped by 11 bases and J by 0 bases, with 13 bases between them. In nucleotides, the CDR3 is TGTGCCGGCGCGTGGGGGCCAACTAATGAAAAACTGTTTTTT. Encoded protein: CAGAWGPTNEKLFF. Supplemented by reference TRBV27 and TRBJ1-4, the full variable domain reads EAQVTQNPRYLITVTGKKLTVTCSQNMNHEYMSWYRQDPGLGLRQIYYSMNVEVTDKGDVPEGYKVSRKEKRNFPLILESPSPNQTSLYFCAGAWGPTNEKLFFGSGTQLSVL.

The sample holds many counts of this clonotype. The chain uses TRBV6-5 and TRBJ2-7, with 7 bases aligning to TRBD1. CDR1 MNHEY and CDR2 SVGAGI come from the germline V gene. The CDR3 is 14 residues long. V was pared by 5 bases and J by 3 bases, with 7 bases of the junction left unmatched. The DNA for the CDR3 is TGTGCCAGCAGTCATAGGGACAGCTACTACGAGCAGTACTTC. Amino acids: CASSHRDSYYEQYF.

There are a few counts of this clonotype. V is TRBV6-4 and J is TRBJ2-7; D call uncertain. Germline CDR1 MRHNA, CDR2 SNTAGT. The CDR3 has 13 amino acids. With 6 bases removed from V and 2 bases from J, the gap between germline ends came to 11 bases. The CDR3 protein is CASRSSWTYEQYF. DNA of the CDR3: TGTGCCAGCAGGAGTAGCTGGACCTACGAGCAGTACTTC.

About this clonotype itself: Given a much more abundant clone one base away, this may be a read error. V gene TRBV6-2 or TRBV6-3 combines with J gene TRBJ2-3; 8 bases agree with TRBD1. The CDR3 totals 17 residues. Trimming at V came to 5 bases and at J to 1 base, leaving 11 bases not matched to a gene. Per the germline V gene, CDR1 is MNHEY and CDR2 is SVGEGT. The CDR3 region is CASSRWTGSHRTDTQYF. The CDR3 nucleotides are TGTGCCAGCAGTAGATGGACAGGGTCGCATCGCACAGATACGCAGTATTTT.

A note on this clonotype: Just one base apart from a much larger clone, this may be a read error. The genes are TRBV19 and TRBJ2-3; possible D gene TRBD2, 6 bases. The CDR3 extends over 17 amino acids. CDR1 and CDR2 from the germline V gene are LNHDA and SQIVND (reference sequence). The CDR3 spells CASSISRGTSYTDTQCF. For the CDR3, the DNA is TGTGCCAGTAGTATTTCGCGTGGGACTTCCTACACAGATACGCAGTGTTTT.

Comment on this clonotype: Mismatch with germline at one junction end may stem from a read error. The chain is built from TRBV14 and TRBJ2-7; D tentatively reads TRBD1 or TRBD2 (6 bases each). The CDR3 has 15 amino acids. Germline V gives CDR1 SGHDN, CDR2 FVKESK. The CDR3 nucleotides are TGTGCCAGCGGCCAAGCCTTTACGGGGGCGAACGAGCAGTACTTC. This sequence encodes CASGQAFTGANEQYF.

This clonotype has a count of ten or more. The rearrangement links TRBV7-9 to TRBJ1-4; D ambiguous. Germline V gives CDR1 SEHNR, CDR2 FQNEAQ (reference sequence). Trimming left V 6 bases short and J 7 bases short, with 9 bases between. The CDR3 covers 12 residues. The CDR3 nucleotides read TGTGCCAGCAGTTGGGGTTTTGAAAAACTGTTTTTT. Protein: CASSWGFEKLFF.

This CDR3 reads CASRQGSASYNEQFF. The CDR3 bases are TGTGCCAGTAGGCAGGGGTCCGCTTCCTACAATGAGCAGTTCTTC. This chain uses TRBV19 with TRBJ2-1; a weak D match, TRBD1 (6 bases). Trimming took off 6 bases at V and 1 base at J, with 13 bases between the two ends. The CDR3 runs to 15 residues. In germline, CDR1 is LNHDA, CDR2 SQIVND (reference sequence).

This clonotype turned up a few times. The rearrangement joins TRBV27 to TRBJ1-1, with a tentative D call TRBD1 (6 bases). Germline lookup yields CDR1 MNHEY and CDR2 SMNVEV (reference sequence). Trimming shortened V by 1 base and J by 4 bases, and 16 bases separated the two germline ends. The CDR3 has 16 amino acids. CDR3: CASSLLGGARGTEAFF. CDR3 bases: TGTGCCAGCAGTTTATTGGGGGGCGCAAGGGGCACTGAAGCTTTCTTT.